This T cell receptor (beta chain) is from a study of Ad26.COV2.S vaccination and SARS-CoV-2 variants. This sample's treatment: some 19 received Ad26.COV2.S at low or high dose, single or two shots; 5 received placebo; per-sample allocation not given. Collection of samples fell on day 63 after the first vaccine or placebo injection. Adults aged 18-55 years in Boston included the donor. Study results and caveats: Estimates derived from TCR breadth and depth analyses may have underestimated total T cell responses.

The repertoire was sequenced with immunoSEQ multiplex PCR; TCRdb's copy has only in-frame clones and lacks some. Of a few hundred thousand clones in the sample, under 90% are singletons; the top ten hold about 7.1%. After removal of 4 bases from V and 0 bases from J, the junction contained 8 bases not matched to a gene. This CDR3 region has 17 residues. CDR1 and CDR2 from the germline V gene are MGHRA and YSYEKL. About this clone itself: Its antigen remains unknown.

The source material was peripheral blood, sampled in a trial of Ad26.COV2.S vaccine versus placebo. The chain joins TRBV4-1 to TRBJ2-1; 8 bases are shared with TRBD1. The TCR sequence derives from a person aged 18-65 years who received the Ad26.COV2.S COVID-19 vaccine or a placebo. CDR3 sequence reads: CASSPTGASSSYNEQFF. For the CDR3, the DNA is TGCGCCAGCAGCCCGACAGGGGCGTCGAGCTCCTACAATGAGCAGTTCTTC.